The 32 T cell receptor beta chains below all came from one sample that was sequenced in a study of T cells in Graves' hyperthyroidism and ophthalmopathy. TCR beta CDR3 regions were amplified from RNA transcripts. The primer set for the first-round RT-PCR of the TCR CDR3 was HTBI. TCRdb analysed the multiplex PCR reads with MiXCR anew, one entry per CDR3 protein. The sample yields roughly 840,000 distinct CDR3 sequences, approximately 40% seen once. The sequenced sample was blood. The receptors shown here come from a man aged 18 to 30 with Graves' hyperthyroidism.

A few counts support this clonotype. The chain couples TRBV20-1 to TRBJ2-7, with D unresolved. Deletions cut 6 bases from V and 5 bases from J, with 11 bases between. The germline gives CDR1 DFQATT, CDR2 SNEGSKA (reference sequence). The CDR3 is made up of 11 amino acids. Here the CDR3 reads CSAIPGDEQYF. The CDR3 bases are TGCAGTGCCATACCTGGGGACGAGCAGTACTTC.

This clonotype was counted only a few times. The chain employs TRBV20-1 and TRBJ2-5; TRBD2 matches 12 bases. J lost 4 bases, V lost 1 base, and 1 base had no gene match. CDR1 is DFQATT and CDR2 is SNEGSKA in the germline V gene (reference sequence). CDR3 length: 14 amino acids. The CDR3, as DNA: TGCAGTGCTAGAGGGACTAGCGGGACAGAGACCCAGTACTTC. The encoded protein is CSARGTSGTETQYF.

The rearrangement uses TRBV12-3 or TRBV12-4 and TRBJ2-7; 15 bases fit TRBD2. The junction had 10 bases not matched to a gene; V was cut back by 7 bases and J by 3 bases. This CDR3 spans 17 amino acids. CDR3 region: CASTYKGLAGGYYEQYF. CDR3 nucleotides: TGTGCCAGCACCTACAAGGGACTAGCGGGAGGATACTACGAGCAGTACTTC.

This clonotype showed up just a few times. The chain combines TRBV20-1 with TRBJ1-1; 7 positions agree with TRBD1. The V and J ends lost 0 bases and 4 bases, in that order; junction bases with no gene match: 11. This CDR3 has 16 amino acids. Germline-derived CDR1 and CDR2 are DFQATT and SNEGSKA (reference sequence). CDR3 in amino acids: CSARERTTGAVTEAFF. The CDR3 DNA is TGCAGTGCTAGAGAAAGAACCACAGGGGCCGTCACTGAAGCTTTCTTT.

The chain joins TRBV5-1 to TRBJ2-6; 10 bases line up with TRBD2. CDR3 size: 18 residues. The V gene end was trimmed by 0 bases and the J gene end by 0 bases; junction bases not matched to a gene: 3. Per the germline V gene, CDR1 is SGHRS and CDR2 is YFSETQ. Here the CDR3 reads CASSLVGTSVSGANVLTF. CDR3 nucleotides: TGCGCCAGCAGCTTGGTGGGGACTAGCGTCTCTGGGGCCAACGTCCTGACTTTC. Full variable domain (outside the CDR3, taken from reference TRBV5-1 and TRBJ2-6): KAGVTQTPRYLIKTRGQQVTLSCSPISGHRSVSWYQQTPGQGLQFLFEYFSETQRNKGNFPGRFSGRQFSNSRSEMNVSTLELGDSALYLCASSLVGTSVSGANVLTFGAGSRLTVL.

The CDR3 protein is CASSPAGTRGGYGYTF. CDR3 coding DNA: TGTGCCAGCAGCCCAGCGGGAACGCGTGGGGGGTATGGCTACACCTTC. This chain joins TRBV7-2 and TRBJ1-2; possible D gene TRBD1, 5 bases. The CDR3 extends over 16 amino acids. CDR1 SGHTA and CDR2 FQGNSA come from the germline V gene. V lost 5 bases, J lost 5 bases, and 21 bases lay in between.

In this sample, this clonotype turned up a few times. At one end the junction does not follow the germline gene, possibly because of a read error. The chain recombines TRBV7-9 with TRBJ2-7, with 13 bases fitting TRBD2. Per germline, CDR1 SEHNR and CDR2 FQNEAQ (reference sequence). There are 14 residues in the CDR3. The CDR3 spells CASSLAGTSGIRDF. For the CDR3, the DNA is TGTGCCAGCAGCTTAGCCGGGACTAGCGGGATTCGAGACTTC.

The J gene is TRBJ1-2, the V gene TRBV12-3 or TRBV12-4; TRBD1 is a possible D gene (6 bases). The CDR3 sequence is 16 residues long. V lost 5 bases and J lost 1, with 17 bases in between. CDR3 in amino acids: CASSDDRRHINYGYTF. The CDR3 DNA sequence: TGTGCCAGCAGTGACGACAGGAGACACATTAACTATGGCTACACCTTC.

This clonotype was detected only a few times. This chain joins TRBV19 and TRBJ1-5; D uncertain. Germline V gene sequence: CDR1 LNHDA, CDR2 SQIVND (reference sequence). The length of the CDR3 is 15 residues. V was trimmed by 6 bases and J by 1 base, leaving 13 bases between them. This CDR3 is CASRRDQPSNQPQHF. CDR3 bases: TGTGCCAGTAGACGTGATCAGCCGAGCAATCAGCCCCAGCATTTT. Variable domain in full (rest from reference TRBV19 and TRBJ1-5): DGGITQSPKYLFRKEGQNVTLSCEQNLNHDAMYWYRQDPGQGLRLIYYSQIVNDFQKGDIAEGYSVSREKKESFPLTVTSAQKNPTAFYLCASRRDQPSNQPQHFGDGTRLSIL.

This clonotype was picked up a small number of times. The chain carries TRBV7-9 and TRBJ1-1; D call uncertain. This CDR3 has 13 residues. CDR1 and CDR2 (germline): SEHNR, FQNEAQ (reference sequence). Trimming removed 0 bases at V and 11 bases at J, with 13 bases between. CDR3 loop: CASSLAPTGLAFF. DNA for the CDR3: TGTGCCAGCAGCTTAGCCCCTACGGGTCTGGCTTTCTTT.

The DNA of the CDR3 is TGCAGCGTTGCCAACAGGGAGCAGTACTTC. Protein: CSVANREQYF. This rearrangement joins TRBV29-1 to TRBJ2-7, with D possibly matching TRBD1 (5 bases). Germline V gives CDR1 SQVTM, CDR2 ANQGSEA. The CDR3 length is 10 residues. V gave up 4 bases and J gave up 7 bases, with 8 bases separating them.

This clonotype has a handful of counts. The V call is TRBV6-4, the J call TRBJ1-1; weak D call: TRBD1 (6 bases). Trimming stripped 6 bases from V and 3 bases from J, with 11 bases between. CDR1 and CDR2 from the germline V gene are MRHNA and SNTAGT. This CDR3 region has 13 residues. CDR3 in amino acids: CASRQGGYTEAFF. The CDR3 nucleotides are TGTGCCAGCAGACAGGGCGGGTACACTGAAGCTTTCTTT.

Of note for this clonotype: The missing conserved phenylalanine or tryptophan at the end of this CDR3 makes a read error likely. The DNA is omitted, as the CDR3 cannot be located on it reliably, and the CDR3 follows TCRdb's listing. This chain links TRBV7-2 with TRBJ1-3; TRBD1 is the table's D call and was not checked against the DNA. The CDR3 is 8 residues long, ends included. CDR1 and CDR2 (germline): SGHTA, FQGNSA. The CDR3 region is CASSPQGG.

The V and J genes are TRBV4-1 and TRBJ1-1; D ambiguous. The CDR3 consists of 17 residues. Germline lookup yields CDR1 MGHRA and CDR2 YSYEKL. The V and J ends lost 4 bases and 4 bases respectively, with 22 bases between them. CDR3 sequence reads: CASSPRSSSAVGTEAFF. CDR3 bases: TGCGCCAGCAGCCCACGTTCCTCTTCTGCAGTCGGCACTGAAGCTTTCTTT.

V gene TRBV4-3 combines with J gene TRBJ1-4; 9 nucleotides line up with TRBD1. V shed 6 bases, J shed 0 bases, and the junction held 11 bases outside the gene matches. Germline V gene lookup returns CDR1 LGHNA and CDR2 YSLEER. The CDR3 totals 18 residues. The CDR3 sequence: CASRAAGQGEPTNEKLFF. Here the CDR3 DNA reads TGCGCCAGCAGGGCAGCGGGACAGGGTGAGCCAACTAATGAAAAACTGTTTTTT.

The chain couples TRBV7-2 to TRBJ2-7; D uncertain. Per germline, CDR1 SGHTA and CDR2 FQGNSA. Trimming took 5 bases from V and 3 from J, leaving 17 bases between them. This CDR3 is built from 15 residues. CDR3 region: CASSLRWGFGYEQYF. DNA of the CDR3: TGTGCCAGCAGCCTTAGGTGGGGTTTTGGCTACGAGCAGTACTTC. The whole variable domain, remainder taken from reference TRBV7-2 and TRBJ2-7, is GAGVSQSPSNKVTEKGKDVELRCDPISGHTALYWYRQSLGQGLEFLIYFQGNSAPDKSGLPSDRFSAERTGGSVSTLTIQRTQQEDSAVYLCASSLRWGFGYEQYFGPGTRLTVT.

The sample holds many counts of this clonotype. V usage is TRBV5-1 and J usage is TRBJ2-7, with D possibly matching TRBD1 (7 bases). V was clipped by 4 bases and J by 7 bases, with 18 bases between them. In germline, CDR1 is SGHRS, CDR2 YFSETQ. The CDR3 length is 14 residues. This CDR3 is CASSTGLAGGEQYF. CDR3 nucleotide sequence: TGCGCCAGCAGCACGGGACTGGCAGGGGGAGAGCAGTACTTC.

This clonotype was observed many times. V gene TRBV6-5 combines with J gene TRBJ1-2; D not resolved. Germline V lookup: CDR1 MNHEY, CDR2 SVGAGI. Trimming removed 3 bases from V and 7 bases from J, with 12 bases in between. CDR3 length: 13 amino acids. The CDR3 protein is CASSYERGAGYTF. CDR3 DNA: TGTGCCAGCAGTTATGAGCGGGGTGCTGGCTACACCTTC.

This chain joins TRBV5-4 and TRBJ2-6; 7 positions agree with TRBD1. The CDR3 runs to 16 residues. Germline CDR1 and CDR2: SGHNT and YYREEE (reference sequence). Trimming took 2 bases from V and 0 from J; bases not matched to a gene: 2. The CDR3 loop reads CASSFTGASGANVLTF. As DNA, the CDR3 is TGTGCCAGCAGCTTTACAGGGGCCTCTGGGGCCAACGTCCTGACTTTC.

This clonotype has at least ten counts. This sequence joins TRBV7-2 and TRBJ1-3; D possibly corresponds to TRBD1 (5 bases). The CDR3 consists of 15 residues. CDR1 and CDR2 (germline): SGHTA, FQGNSA. With 4 bases removed from V and 1 base from J, the gap between germline ends came to 11 bases. CDR3 nucleotides: TGTGCCAGCAGCTATACGACAGATTCTGGAAACACCATATATTTT. Translation gives CASSYTTDSGNTIYF. Complete variable domain (other parts from reference TRBV7-2 and TRBJ1-3): GAGVSQSPSNKVTEKGKDVELRCDPISGHTALYWYRQSLGQGLEFLIYFQGNSAPDKSGLPSDRFSAERTGGSVSTLTIQRTQQEDSAVYLCASSYTTDSGNTIYFGEGSWLTVV.

The V call is TRBV30, the J call TRBJ2-7; D is undetermined. The V end was cut by 5 bases, the J end by 0 bases, with 5 bases between. The length of the CDR3 is 11 residues. Germline values: CDR1 GTSNPN, CDR2 SVGIG (reference sequence). The CDR3 DNA follows: TGTGCCTGGGGGGTCTCCTACGAGCAGTACTTC. This encodes CAWGVSYEQYF.

This clonotype occurred many times. The rearrangement links TRBV20-1 to TRBJ1-1, with a possible D match to TRBD1 (6 bases). CDR3 length equals 14 residues. The V gene lost 2 bases and the J gene lost 1 base, with 11 bases spanning the gap. The germline V gene encodes CDR1 DFQATT and CDR2 SNEGSKA (reference sequence). The CDR3 loop reads CSARLDRSNTEAFF. Written as DNA, the CDR3 is TGCAGTGCTAGACTCGACAGGTCGAACACTGAAGCTTTCTTT.

The chain joins TRBV20-1 to TRBJ2-7; 8 bases agree with TRBD1. This CDR3 comprises 13 residues. CDR1 DFQATT and CDR2 SNEGSKA come from the germline V gene (reference sequence). DNA for the CDR3: TGCAGCGCCTTAGGACAGGGCTCGTACGAGCAGTACTTC. It translates to CSALGQGSYEQYF.

This clonotype was counted a few times. The chain links TRBV6-5 to TRBJ1-1; D not certain. V lost 6 bases to trimming and J lost 3 bases, with 8 bases between them. Germline lookup yields CDR1 MNHEY and CDR2 SVGAGI. This CDR3 comprises 12 residues. CDR3 loop: CASRRSDTEAFF. CDR3 DNA: TGTGCCAGCAGGAGGAGTGACACTGAAGCTTTCTTT.

This clonotype was found many times. The chain uses TRBV10-3 and TRBJ1-1, with D possibly matching TRBD1 (5 bases). The CDR3 covers 12 residues. With 10 bases removed from V and 6 bases from J, the gap between germline ends came to 15 bases. Germline V gene data show CDR1 as ENHRY and CDR2 as SYGVKD. The CDR3 DNA follows: TGTGCCACGCAGTCCCGACAGTCTGAAGCTTTCTTT. The encoded protein is CATQSRQSEAFF.

This clonotype turned up a few times. This sequence joins TRBV7-6 and TRBJ1-4, with D tentatively TRBD1 (5 bases). In germline, CDR1 is SGHVS, CDR2 FNYEAQ. This CDR3 has 14 residues. V dropped 5 bases and J dropped 5 bases, with 12 bases sitting between them. The CDR3 nucleotides read TGTGCCAGCAGCCCGCCGGCAGGGAATGAAAAACTGTTTTTT. Translation gives CASSPPAGNEKLFF.

The J gene is TRBJ2-2, the V gene TRBV5-1; the match to TRBD2 covers 7 bases. CDR1 is SGHRS and CDR2 is YFSETQ in the germline V gene. The V segment lost 1 base and the J segment 4 bases; nucleotides outside the gene matches: 10. This CDR3 comprises 17 residues. The CDR3 is CASSLLGGGPSTGELFF. The CDR3 nucleotides read TGCGCCAGCAGCTTGCTCGGGGGAGGGCCGAGCACCGGGGAGCTGTTTTTT.

This clonotype showed up many times. The rearrangement uses TRBV29-1 and TRBJ1-4; D call uncertain. CDR1 is SQVTM, CDR2 ANQGSEA, per germline. With 6 bases removed from V and 8 bases from J, the gap between germline ends came to 10 bases. The CDR3 is 11 residues long. CDR3 nucleotide sequence: TGCAGCGTCAGCTATGGCGAAAAACTGTTTTTT. This translates into CSVSYGEKLFF.

As to this clonotype: This may come from a read error, since a much larger clone is one base off. This rearrangement joins TRBV7-9 to TRBJ1-5; D unresolved. Germline CDR1 SEHNR, CDR2 FQNEAQ (reference sequence). Between the trimmed V and J ends, which lost 1 base and 14 bases, there was a span of 18 bases. This CDR3 has 14 residues. CDR3 in amino acids: CASSLDGQINPKHF. In DNA form, the CDR3 reads TGTGCCAGCAGCTTAGACGGGCAAATCAATCCCAAGCATTTT. Full variable domain (outside the CDR3, taken from reference TRBV7-9 and TRBJ1-5): DTGVSQNPRHKITKRGQNVTFRCDPISEHNRLYWYRQTLGQGPEFLTYFQNEAQLEKSRLLSDRFSAERPKGSFSTLEIQRTEQGDSAMYLCASSLDGQINPKHFGDGTRLSIL.

A word on this clonotype: Since a much larger clone is just one base distant, this may be a read error. The rearrangement links TRBV5-1 to TRBJ1-1; D is unclear. Between the trimmed V and J ends, which lost 0 bases and 1 base, there was a span of 13 bases. CDR1 and CDR2 (germline): SGHRS, YFSETQ. The CDR3 runs 16 residues. The CDR3 bases are TGCGCCAGCAGCTTGGGTCCAGGTGACGGGAACACTGAAGCTTTCTTT. Protein: CASSLGPGDGNTEAFF.

This clonotype was seen ten or more times. This CDR3 is CASSSTGSGYTF. As DNA, the CDR3 is TGTGCCAGCAGTTCGACAGGGAGTGGCTACACCTTC. The V call is TRBV6-5, the J call TRBJ1-2; the match to TRBD1 covers 7 bases. With 4 bases clipped from V and 7 bases from J, the junction kept 3 bases outside the gene matches. This CDR3 comprises 12 residues. CDR1 is MNHEY, CDR2 SVGAGI, per germline.

This clonotype appeared a single time. V is TRBV5-8 and J is TRBJ2-2; unclear D gene. This CDR3 comprises 17 residues. Trimming stripped 0 bases from V and 0 bases from J, with 12 bases between. From germline, CDR1 is SGHTS and CDR2 YDEGEE. Here the CDR3 reads CASSLVLSWANTGELFF. The CDR3 DNA reads TGTGCCAGCAGCTTGGTTTTATCATGGGCGAACACCGGGGAGCTGTTTTTT.